The next 6 T cell receptor beta chains were all read from a single sample in a study of T-cell memory formation after mild COVID-19. TCRdb passed the 5' RACE reads through MiXCR, listing each CDR3 protein once. The profile shows 250,000 to 350,000 distinct CDR3 sequences, roughly a fifth of them singletons. The sample taken for sequencing was PBMCs or a T cell subset sorted from them (not recorded which). These receptors all stem from a young man who had mild COVID-19 (a few samples of this study predate the infection). Cell type and time point are not known.

There are a few counts of this clonotype. The rearrangement uses TRBV11-2 and TRBJ2-5, with D unclear. The V and J ends lost 5 bases and 5 bases respectively, with 12 bases between them. The CDR3 is made up of 13 amino acids. The germline V gene encodes CDR1 SGHAT and CDR2 FQNNGV. CDR3 nucleotides: TGTGCCAGCAGCCGAGTGAGGATGGAGACCCAGTACTTC. This gives the protein CASSRVRMETQYF. The full variable domain, in which reference TRBV11-2 and TRBJ2-5 provide the parts outside the CDR3, is EAGVAQSPRYKIIEKRQSVAFWCNPISGHATLYWYQQILGQGPKLLIQFQNNGVVDDSQLPKDRFSAERLKGVDSTLKIQPAKLEDSAVYLCASSRVRMETQYFGPGTRLLVL.

The CDR3 reads CASSPQRGTTGELFF. CDR3 DNA sequence: TGTGCCAGCAGCCCTCAGCGGGGCACCACCGGGGAGCTGTTTTTT. This chain connects TRBV5-4 to TRBJ2-2; 7 bases are a match to TRBD2. This CDR3 spans 15 amino acids. Germline trimming cut 4 bases from V and 4 bases from J; bases unmatched to any gene: 7. CDR1 SGHNT and CDR2 YYREEE come from the germline V gene (reference sequence).

This chain connects TRBV5-4 to TRBJ2-7; D tentatively fits TRBD1 or TRBD2 (5 bases each). The CDR3 is 13 residues long. CDR1 is SGHNT and CDR2 is YYREEE in the germline V gene (reference sequence). The ends were cut back, 9 bases at V and 0 bases at J, with 13 bases in the middle. The CDR3 spells CAMGPLDSYEQYV. CDR3 DNA: TGTGCCATGGGACCCTTGGACTCCTACGAGCAGTACGTC.

This clonotype was counted only a few times. The chain couples TRBV6-2 or TRBV6-3 to TRBJ2-1; possibly TRBD2 for D (5 bases). Trimming removed 5 bases from V and 8 bases from J, with 22 bases in between. Germline CDR1 reads MNHEY; CDR2 reads SVGEGT. CDR3 size: 16 residues. CDR3 sequence: CASSSTRAGTGDEQFF. CDR3 sequence (DNA): TGTGCCAGCAGTAGCACGCGGGCGGGCACCGGGGATGAGCAGTTCTTC.

The J gene is TRBJ2-5, the V gene TRBV6-5; TRBD2 agrees at 7 bases. Germline CDR1 reads MNHEY; CDR2 reads SVGAGI. V trimming: 2 bases; J trimming: 3 bases; junction bases outside the gene matches: 6. The length of the CDR3 is 15 residues. The CDR3 DNA follows: TGTGCCAGCAGTTACCTTGGTCTAGCGGAAGAGACCCAGTACTTC. Amino acid sequence: CASSYLGLAEETQYF.

The CDR3 region is CASSATTGSYNSPLHF. CDR3 nucleotide sequence: TGTGCCAGCAGCGCGACGACAGGGTCCTATAATTCACCCCTCCACTTT. V and J are TRBV7-2 and TRBJ1-6; 7 bases are shared with TRBD1. CDR3 length equals 16 residues. Germline lookup yields CDR1 SGHTA and CDR2 FQGNSA. Trimming at V came to 5 bases and at J to 1 base, leaving 5 bases not matched to a gene.